This record looks at one TCR beta chain sequence and its context. Antigen specificity is unknown. The sample originates from a study of CD8 T cells in Susac syndrome. Looking at the study overall: The Susac syndrome patients were therapy-naive, on corticosteroids, or on intravenous immunoglobulin alone at blood draw. Study conclusions and caveats: The CD4+ T cell repertoires in Susac syndrome were not clonally expanded.

After extraction with the RNeasy kit, 0.5 to 1 ug of the RNA was reverse transcribed using random hexamers. The CDR3 of TCR beta was amplified by immunoSEQ multiplex PCR across 54 Vbeta and 13 Jbeta. Via MiXCR, TCRdb re-called the immunoSEQ multiplex PCR reads, giving one row per CDR3 protein. The sample lists over 150,000 distinct CDR3 sequences, about 93% seen once, with 0.099% in the top ten. V was cut by 6 bases and J by 0 bases, with 11 bases left in between. The CDR3 runs 15 residues. Under recently defined diagnostic criteria, the patients with Susac syndrome qualified as having definite or probable disease.

The clonotype was recovered from a human donor with Susac syndrome. Sequencing was performed on CD4+ T cells from PBMCs. This chain links TRBV12-3 or TRBV12-4 with TRBJ2-2, with D perhaps TRBD1 or TRBD2 (5 bases each). The CDR3 sequence is CASRPVGANTGELFF. The DNA of the CDR3 is TGTGCCAGCAGGCCGGTGGGGGCGAACACCGGGGAGCTGTTTTTT.